A single sample gave rise to the 3 T cell receptor beta chains below, sequenced in a study of blood T cells in healthy people across ages. Next came a second PCR, run for roughly 6 to 11 cycles, which used a sample-barcoded 5' primer along with a J-beta primer mix. TCRdb re-derived calls from the 5' RACE reads in MiXCR, one entry per CDR3 protein. This table holds around 1.7 million distinct CDR3 sequences, approximately 28% found once. Material for sequencing was blood. The receptors derive from a woman in her twenties or thirties in good health.

CDR3 region: CATSDPRGGTYNEQFF. In DNA form, the CDR3 reads TGTGCCACCAGTGATCCAAGGGGAGGAACCTACAATGAGCAGTTCTTC. V usage is TRBV24-1 and J usage is TRBJ2-1; D might be TRBD2 (6 bases). V lost 3 bases, J lost 2 bases, and 13 bases lay in between. Germline CDR1 KGHDR, CDR2 SFDVKD. The CDR3 loop spans 16 amino acids.

The V call is TRBV20-1, the J call TRBJ2-1; perhaps TRBD1 as D (5 bases). Looked up from germline, CDR1 is DFQATT and CDR2 is SNEGSKA (reference sequence). Between the trimmed V and J ends, which lost 4 bases and 10 bases, there was a span of 8 bases. This CDR3 has 10 amino acids. CDR3 protein: CSATGPEQFF. The CDR3 DNA sequence: TGCAGTGCTACAGGGCCCGAGCAGTTCTTC.

This clonotype was recorded a few times. The genes are TRBV20-1 and TRBJ2-7; TRBD2 is a possible D gene (5 bases). Germline V gene lookup returns CDR1 DFQATT and CDR2 SNEGSKA (reference sequence). The CDR3 loop spans 13 amino acids. The V end was cut by 3 bases, the J end by 2 bases, with 11 bases between. The CDR3 nucleotides are TGCAGTGCTAGGGGAGACAACACCTACGAGCAGTACTTC. Its translation is CSARGDNTYEQYF.